The 32 T cell receptor beta chains below were found in one sample sequenced in a study of neurological immune-mediated disorders. TCRdb recomputed calls from the 5' RACE reads with MiXCR, one row per CDR3 protein. The sample shows roughly 36,000 distinct CDR3 sequences, 13% to 15% of them seen only once. The sample taken for sequencing was PBMCs. These TCRs come from a woman aged 50 to 60 with HTLV-1-associated myelopathy (HAM/TSP).

This sequence joins TRBV6-6 and TRBJ1-2; D is unclear. The length of the CDR3 is 15 residues. V was clipped by 2 bases and J by 8 bases, with 18 bases between them. The germline V gene has CDR1 MNHNY and CDR2 SVGAGI (reference sequence). The CDR3 reads CASSYAGQPGYGYTF. The CDR3 nucleotides are TGTGCCAGCAGTTACGCCGGGCAGCCCGGGTACGGCTACACCTTC.

The sample holds a few counts of this clonotype. The chain uses TRBV12-3 or TRBV12-4 and TRBJ1-2, with unresolved D. V lost 7 bases and J 4 bases, leaving 28 bases between the germline ends. The CDR3 covers 18 residues. The CDR3 DNA sequence: TGTGCCAGCACCCCAGGTCGGAGGAGACCCCACCTCTCCTATGGCTACACCTTC. Translating gives CASTPGRRRPHLSYGYTF.

This clonotype was seen at least ten times. The chain recombines TRBV5-1 with TRBJ1-2, with D unresolved. The V gene lost 4 bases and the J gene lost 5 bases, with 18 bases spanning the gap. The CDR3 sequence is 15 residues long. Germline CDR1 is SGHRS and CDR2 is YFSETQ. CDR3 bases: TGCGCCAGCAGCCTGGGAGCCAATCTCCCATATGGCTACACCTTC. Protein sequence: CASSLGANLPYGYTF.

This clonotype showed up many times. The V gene is TRBV5-1, the J gene TRBJ1-1; the D gene is possibly TRBD1 (5 bases). This CDR3 is built from 14 residues. With 3 bases removed from V and 1 base from J, the gap between germline ends came to 10 bases. The germline gives CDR1 SGHRS, CDR2 YFSETQ. CDR3 amino acids: CASSSGPPNTEAFF. The CDR3 DNA reads TGCGCCAGCAGCTCGGGACCGCCGAACACTGAAGCTTTCTTT.

This clonotype qualifies as large. V is TRBV20-1 and J is TRBJ2-1; TRBD1 is a possible D gene (5 bases). Trimming removed 0 bases at V and 5 bases at J, with 17 bases between. Per germline, CDR1 DFQATT and CDR2 SNEGSKA (reference sequence). CDR3 length: 16 amino acids. CDR3 protein: CSARDQARVYNNEQFF. The CDR3 coding sequence is TGCAGTGCTAGAGATCAGGCCAGGGTTTACAACAATGAGCAGTTCTTC.

This clonotype was observed many times. V gene TRBV6-6 combines with J gene TRBJ2-2; no firm D call. Germline lookup yields CDR1 MNHNY and CDR2 SVGAGI (reference sequence). The CDR3 covers 14 residues. V dropped 2 bases and J dropped 4 bases, with 8 bases sitting between them. The CDR3 here is CASSYAASTGELFF. In DNA form, the CDR3 reads TGTGCCAGCAGTTACGCAGCGTCCACCGGGGAGCTGTTTTTT.

A word on this clonotype: It may be a read error: a sequence one base away is much more abundant. CDR3 DNA sequence: TGCGCCAGCAGCTTAAATTGTGATGGCTACACCTTC. Its protein is CASSLNCDGYTF. The genes are TRBV5-1 and TRBJ1-2; no clear D. Deletions cut 2 bases from V and 6 bases from J, with 8 bases between. Germline CDR1 is SGHRS and CDR2 is YFSETQ. The CDR3 consists of 12 residues.

This clonotype was picked up many times. V is TRBV27 and J is TRBJ1-6; 8 positions match TRBD1. The CDR3 loop spans 17 amino acids. The V gene's germline CDR1 is MNHEY and CDR2 SMNVEV (reference sequence). The junction had 6 bases not matched to a gene; V was cut back by 5 bases and J by 0 bases. CDR3 amino acids: CASSPQGASSYNSPLHF. DNA for the CDR3: TGTGCCAGCAGTCCCCAGGGGGCAAGCTCCTATAATTCACCCCTCCACTTT.

This clonotype showed up many times. The chain couples TRBV12-3 or TRBV12-4 to TRBJ2-7; the D gene is possibly TRBD1 (5 bases). Trimming took 8 bases from V and 2 from J, leaving 13 bases between them. This CDR3 region has 13 residues. CDR3 in amino acids: CASGAGSTYEQYF. CDR3 nucleotide sequence: TGTGCCAGCGGGGCAGGGTCTACCTACGAGCAGTACTTC.

There are a few counts of this clonotype. A single base separates this from a much larger clone, so it may be a read error. CDR3: CASSTDGGQGTYGYTF. The CDR3 DNA follows: TGCGCCAGCAGCACCGATGGGGGACAGGGGACCTATGGCTACACCTTC. V and J are TRBV5-1 and TRBJ1-2; 10 nucleotides match TRBD1. V shed 4 bases, J shed 4 bases, and the junction held 10 bases outside the gene matches. This CDR3 has 16 amino acids. Per the germline V gene, CDR1 is SGHRS and CDR2 is YFSETQ.

This clonotype was recorded a few times. This sequence joins TRBV3-1 and TRBJ2-7; TRBD1 matches 11 bases. This CDR3 is built from 14 residues. The V gene end was trimmed by 8 bases and the J gene end by 7 bases; junction bases not matched to a gene: 10. Germline loops: CDR1 LGHDT, CDR2 YNNKEL (reference sequence). This CDR3 reads CASRRWTGGHEQYF. The DNA of the CDR3 is TGTGCCAGCCGACGATGGACAGGGGGCCATGAGCAGTACTTC.

Points on this clonotype: A much more abundant neighbour one base away suggests this may be a read error. The V call is TRBV6-1, the J call TRBJ2-1; the D is unclear. Trimming left V 6 bases short and J 10 bases short, with 13 bases between. CDR1 is MNHNS and CDR2 is SASEGT in the germline V gene. The CDR3 has 12 amino acids. The CDR3 loop is CASSFVQLEQFF. The CDR3 region has the DNA TGTGCCAGCAGCTTTGTACAGTTAGAGCAGTTCTTC.

This clonotype was observed a handful of times. This sequence joins TRBV7-8 and TRBJ1-4; TRBD1 is a possible D gene (5 bases). V was clipped by 1 base and J by 7 bases, with 13 bases between them. The CDR3 loop spans 15 amino acids. Germline V gives CDR1 SGHVS, CDR2 FQNEAQ. CDR3 sequence: CASSLEQAYGEKLFF. The CDR3 bases are TGTGCCAGCAGCTTAGAACAGGCCTATGGTGAAAAACTGTTTTTT.

This clonotype showed up many times. CDR3 sequence: CASSLTYGYTF. The CDR3 DNA reads TGTGCCAGCAGCTTAACCTATGGCTACACCTTC. The genes are TRBV7-2 and TRBJ1-2, with no clear D. The V end lost 2 bases, the J end lost 4 bases, and 2 bases lay between the germline ends. The CDR3 covers 11 residues. CDR1 and CDR2 (germline): SGHTA, FQGNSA.

This clonotype was seen a handful of times. The rearrangement uses TRBV29-1 and TRBJ2-2; no firm D call. Trimming took off 6 bases at V and 4 bases at J, with 9 bases between the two ends. CDR1 is SQVTM, CDR2 ANQGSEA, per germline. CDR3 size: 12 residues. The CDR3 region has the DNA TGCAGCGTCGGACCGGGCACCGGGGAGCTGTTTTTT. Encoded protein: CSVGPGTGELFF.

This clonotype has ten or more counts. The rearrangement joins TRBV7-9 to TRBJ1-1; maybe TRBD1 (5 bases). V was shortened by 2 bases and J by 6 bases, with 13 bases between the two germline ends. There are 14 residues in the CDR3. CDR1 and CDR2 (germline): SEHNR, FQNEAQ (reference sequence). CDR3 sequence reads: CASSLSREDAEAFF. The CDR3 nucleotides are TGTGCCAGCAGCTTAAGCAGGGAAGACGCTGAAGCTTTCTTT.

This clonotype came up many times. This chain connects TRBV25-1 to TRBJ1-2, with D unclear. The CDR3 is 15 amino acids. Per germline, CDR1 MGHDK and CDR2 SYGVNS. Trimming took off 4 bases at V and 3 bases at J, with 15 bases between the two ends. The CDR3 region has the DNA TGTGCCAGCAGTGTGTTCGGTATTGAGGACTATGGCTACACCTTC. Translation: CASSVFGIEDYGYTF.

In this sample, this clonotype turned up many times. J is TRBJ1-3 and V is TRBV7-9; the match to TRBD1 covers 8 bases. The V segment lost 7 bases and the J segment 4 bases; nucleotides outside the gene matches: 9. The CDR3 has 15 residues. CDR1 SEHNR and CDR2 FQNEAQ come from the germline V gene (reference sequence). As DNA, the CDR3 is TGTGCCAGCACCGACACAGGGGGTGGAGGAAACACCATATATTTT. The encoded protein is CASTDTGGGGNTIYF.

Turning to this clonotype: A read error is possible here, since a much larger clone lies one base away. This rearrangement joins TRBV20-1 to TRBJ1-6; D not resolved. V dropped 3 bases and J dropped 13 bases, with 19 bases sitting between them. The CDR3 consists of 14 residues. Germline CDR1 reads DFQATT; CDR2 reads SNEGSKA (reference sequence). The CDR3 DNA reads TGCAGTGCTAGGGAAACCGGTTTCAGTGGGCCCCTCCACTTT. It is translated as CSARETGFSGPLHF.

On this clonotype: With a much larger clone just one base away, this may be a read error. The chain is built from TRBV7-9 and TRBJ1-5, with D possibly TRBD1 on 5 matching bases. The CDR3 contains 15 residues. Germline V gene data show CDR1 as SEHNR and CDR2 as FQNEAQ (reference sequence). Between the trimmed V and J ends, which lost 4 bases and 2 bases, there was a span of 12 bases. CDR3 residues: CASSSGRVGNQPQHF. CDR3 nucleotides: TGTGCCAGCAGCTCTGGCAGGGTGGGCAATCAGCCCCAGCATTTT.

This clonotype was counted many times. The DNA of the CDR3 is TGTGCCAGCAGCTTGGCGGCCGGGGGCACCGGGGAGCTGTTTTTT. Protein sequence: CASSLAAGGTGELFF. V and J are TRBV5-5 and TRBJ2-2, with D perhaps TRBD2 (6 bases). With 0 bases removed from V and 4 bases from J, the gap between germline ends came to 10 bases. The CDR3 has 15 residues. Germline V CDR1 and CDR2: SGHKS, YYEKEE (reference sequence).

This clonotype has at least ten counts. This chain uses TRBV20-1 with TRBJ1-1, with D tentatively TRBD1 (5 bases). The CDR3 runs 17 residues. CDR1 is DFQATT, CDR2 SNEGSKA, per germline (reference sequence). Trimming cost V 1 base and J 3 bases, with 21 bases left between them. CDR3 DNA sequence: TGCAGTGCTAGAGCTCCAACATTAGCAGGGTTGGACACTGAAGCTTTCTTT. Its protein product is CSARAPTLAGLDTEAFF.

This clonotype appeared many times. The rearrangement links TRBV15 to TRBJ2-5; 9 positions agree with TRBD1. Germline CDR1 reads LNHNV; CDR2 reads YYDKDF (reference sequence). The CDR3 is made up of 16 amino acids. The junction had 5 bases not matched to a gene; V was cut back by 0 bases and J by 3 bases. CDR3 bases: TGTGCCACCAGCAGAGATCTCGGGACAGGGAAAGAGACCCAGTACTTC. Translation: CATSRDLGTGKETQYF.

V gene TRBV10-2 combines with J gene TRBJ2-7, with D perhaps given as TRBD1 or TRBD2 (5 bases each). The germline V gene has CDR1 WSHSY and CDR2 SAAADI. V lost 6 bases and J 3 bases, leaving 15 bases between the germline ends. The CDR3 is 14 residues long. CDR3 bases: TGCGCCAGCAGCGCTGACAGCGGTCACTACGAGCAGTACTTC. Its protein product is CASSADSGHYEQYF.

Ten or more counts support this clonotype. The chain combines TRBV18 with TRBJ2-7; 9 bases are a match to TRBD2. This CDR3 has 15 amino acids. V gave up 5 bases and J gave up 2 bases; unmatched junction bases: 7. Germline-derived CDR1 and CDR2 are KGHSH and LQKENI. CDR3 protein: CASSGTGLAAYEQYF. The CDR3 DNA sequence: TGTGCCAGCTCAGGGACGGGACTAGCCGCCTACGAGCAGTACTTC. Complete variable domain (other parts from reference TRBV18 and TRBJ2-7): NAGVMQNPRHLVRRRGQEARLRCSPMKGHSHVYWYRQLPEEGLKFMVYLQKENIIDESGMPKERFSAEFPKEGPSILRIQQVVRGDSAAYFCASSGTGLAAYEQYFGPGTRLTVT.

This clonotype was seen many times. The chain carries TRBV19 and TRBJ1-5, with 7 bases that match TRBD1. CDR3 size: 13 residues. V shed 6 bases and J 4 bases; nucleotides not matched to a gene: 3. From germline, CDR1 is LNHDA and CDR2 SQIVND (reference sequence). The CDR3: CASRGGLNQPQHF. CDR3 DNA: TGTGCCAGTAGAGGGGGCCTTAATCAGCCCCAGCATTTT.

This clonotype was seen many times. V and J are TRBV5-1 and TRBJ1-1; D remains unclear. The CDR3 has 13 amino acids. Looked up from germline, CDR1 is SGHRS and CDR2 is YFSETQ. V gave up 4 bases and J gave up 0 bases, with 7 bases separating them. DNA for the CDR3: TGCGCCAGCAGCGCGGAACTGAACACTGAAGCTTTCTTT. This codes for CASSAELNTEAFF.

This clonotype was seen more than once but under ten times. The genes are TRBV20-1 and TRBJ1-2, with 9 positions matching TRBD1. This CDR3 contains 15 residues. After removal of 4 bases from V and 2 bases from J, the junction contained 8 bases not matched to a gene. Germline CDR1 reads DFQATT; CDR2 reads SNEGSKA (reference sequence). For the CDR3, the DNA is TGCAGTGCTACCGACAGGGGGAGATCGAACTATGGCTACACCTTC. This sequence encodes CSATDRGRSNYGYTF.

This clonotype was counted at least ten times. This rearrangement joins TRBV20-1 to TRBJ2-3, with a weak D call TRBD2 (7 bases). CDR3 size: 16 residues. Germline V gene sequence: CDR1 DFQATT, CDR2 SNEGSKA (reference sequence). V shed 1 base and J shed 0 bases, with 14 bases lying between them. The CDR3 reads CSARGGGGPSTDTQYF. CDR3 sequence (DNA): TGCAGTGCTAGAGGGGGCGGGGGCCCTAGCACAGATACGCAGTATTTT.

This clonotype showed up many times. This rearrangement joins TRBV12-3 or TRBV12-4 to TRBJ1-4; D uncertain. V lost 6 bases to trimming and J lost 3 bases, with 23 bases between them. The CDR3 spans 18 residues. The DNA of the CDR3 is TGTGCCAGCAGACCCGCGGGTCGGGCGACTAAGGCTAATGAAAAACTGTTTTTT. Translated, it gives CASRPAGRATKANEKLFF.

CDR3: CASSRGRAGSGANVLTF. DNA of the CDR3: TGTGCCAGCAGCCGGGGCAGGGCGGGGTCTGGGGCCAACGTCCTGACTTTC. The V and J genes are TRBV7-2 and TRBJ2-6; tentatively, D is TRBD2 (6 bases). CDR1 is SGHTA, CDR2 FQGNSA, per germline. Trimming removed 5 bases from V and 1 base from J, with 15 bases in between. There are 17 residues in the CDR3.

In its sample, this clonotype was seen many times. V is TRBV7-9 and J is TRBJ1-1; the match to TRBD1 covers 7 bases. Per germline, CDR1 SEHNR and CDR2 FQNEAQ (reference sequence). This CDR3 region has 14 residues. The J segment lost 6 bases and the V segment lost 1 base, leaving 5 bases of the junction unmatched. CDR3: CASSLDRGLAEAFF. The CDR3 bases are TGTGCCAGCAGCTTAGACAGGGGTCTGGCTGAAGCTTTCTTT.